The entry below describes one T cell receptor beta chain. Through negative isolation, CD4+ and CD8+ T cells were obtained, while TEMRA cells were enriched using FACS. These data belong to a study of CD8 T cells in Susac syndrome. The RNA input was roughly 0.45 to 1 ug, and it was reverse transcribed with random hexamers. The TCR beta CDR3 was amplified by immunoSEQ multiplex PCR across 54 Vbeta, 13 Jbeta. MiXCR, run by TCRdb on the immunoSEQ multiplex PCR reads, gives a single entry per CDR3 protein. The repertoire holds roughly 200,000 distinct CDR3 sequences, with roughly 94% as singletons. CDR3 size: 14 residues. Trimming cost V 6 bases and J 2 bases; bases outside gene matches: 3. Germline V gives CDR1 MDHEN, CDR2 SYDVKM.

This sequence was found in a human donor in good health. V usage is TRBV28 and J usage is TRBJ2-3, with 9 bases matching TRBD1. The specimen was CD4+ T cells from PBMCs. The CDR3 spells CASSRDRDTDTQYF. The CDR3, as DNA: TGTGCCAGCAGCCGGGACAGGGACACAGATACGCAGTATTTT.